The T cell receptor beta chain under discussion was sequenced for a study of blood T cell repertoires in COVID-19. Study-level information: PBMCs, B-cell-depleted T cells, or T cells were the source of the cDNA or gDNA that made up the material.

Data came from immunoSEQ multiplex PCR; TCRdb stores just in-frame clones and leaves some out. The sample consists of roughly 73,000 clones, roughly nine tenths of them appearing once. Germline CDR1 reads LNHDA; CDR2 reads SQIVND (reference sequence). V dropped 6 bases and J dropped 7 bases, with 12 bases sitting between them. The CDR3 consists of 12 residues. This clone was recorded once. The sample comprised peripheral blood. V gene TRBV19 combines with J gene TRBJ1-2, with a possible D match to TRBD1 (5 bases). This TCR was recovered from an elderly man with acute or convalescent COVID-19. The CDR3 loop reads CASSQAGLGYTF. The DNA for the CDR3 is TGTGCCAGTAGCCAGGCGGGGCTTGGCTACACCTTC.